This T cell receptor beta chain was captured by sequencing in a study of T-cell reconstitution after alpha-beta-depleted transplantation in children (dated by TCRdb to 2016 to 2017). Regarding the complete study: The study quantitatively tracked T-cell immune reconstitution after TCRalphabeta/CD19-depleted allogeneic hematopoietic cell transplantation in children using TCR repertoire profiling. The paper as a whole reports these results and caveats: The frequencies of hyperexpanded clones fell over the following months, and after one year, T-cell counts and TCRbeta diversity were mostly attributed to newly produced T cells. Apparently early alphabetaT-cell count recovery about two months after transplant reportedly relied on only several hundred rapidly expanded clones derived from non-depleted graft cells. The high TCRbeta diversity at day 60 in some patients was ascribed to recipient T cells and intrathymic progenitors that had survived conditioning.

The CDR3, from cysteine to phenylalanine, totals 18 residues. Only the CDR3 portion is preserved as DNA: 54 bases, with reading frame beginning at the first base. Taken from the germline V gene, the CDR1 and CDR2 loops are MDHEN and SYDVKM. Cut back by 3 bases and 2 bases, the V and J ends lie 20 bases apart. This specimen's treatment or condition label, interpreted: allogeneic hematopoietic cell transplantation with graft depleted of TCRalphabeta T cells and CD19 B cells. Transplant recipients were children who received TCRalphabeta/CD19-depleted allogeneic hematopoietic cell grafts. Only a few counts were recorded for this clonotype. Its antigen has not been determined. Base quality data are lacking; no much larger clone is found one base away. The library was built by means of PCR. The listed sequencing device is Illumina HiSeq 2500. TCR library preparation used molecular barcoding, with unique molecular identifiers applied to normalize quantification of the TCRbeta repertoire. The public reads were run again by TCRdb, first through fastp at Q25 and then through MiXCR, and only productive beta chains were kept. Duplicate CDR3 protein sequences are folded into a single record with the most common DNA and genes. The sample table records about 240,000 distinct CDR3 sequences; 25% of these occur just once. Approximately 2.5% of the sample is held by the ten biggest clonotypes.

The chain couples TRBV28 to TRBJ2-1; the D gene is perhaps TRBD1, from 6 matching bases. The specimen was PBMCs, collected before TCRalphabeta/CD19-depleted stem cell transplant. The sequence was obtained from a girl aged 2-10 years with Fanconi anemia, due to receive a stem cell transplant. The bases are TGTGCCAGCAGTTTGGCAGGGGTTCTAGGGGGAGCCTACAATGAGCAGTTCTTC. Its translation is CASSLAGVLGGAYNEQFF.